The clone carrying this T cell receptor (beta chain) appeared a few times. Its specificity is not known. This sample stems from a study of read filtering for tumor transcriptome and immune sequencing. The overall study: Revised staging placed roughly 8 patients in R-ISS I, roughly 17 in II, six or seven in III.

Whole-study results and caveats: IR-seq and RNA-seq agreed better without single-read clonotypes. Around 82% of IR-seq clonotypes had a single read, yet these held roughly 3.3% of reads.

Molecular barcoded adaptors covering alpha/delta and beta/gamma chains were used on roughly 370 ng RNA. A single record per CDR3 protein comes from TCRdb applying MiXCR to the reads. Among tens of thousands of distinct CDR3 sequences listed, about a fifth were seen once. Trimming pared 7 bases from V and 4 bases from J, leaving 16 bases between. Germline V lookup: CDR1 MNHNS, CDR2 SASEGT. This CDR3 has 14 residues. The chain links TRBV6-1 to TRBJ2-5; D perhaps matches TRBD2 (5 bases). The sequenced sample was a population of CD138-negative cells sorted from bone marrow. The TCR sequence derives from a donor aged 40 or older with multiple myeloma. CDR3 nucleotide sequence: TGTGCCAGCACCACCTTTCTAGGAGGAGAGACCCAGTACTTC. This codes for CASTTFLGGETQYF.